Listed here are 9 T cell receptor beta chains from one sample, sequenced in a study of blood T cell repertoires in COVID-19. Some clones are missing from TCRdb's copy, which holds only in-frame ones; the method was immunoSEQ multiplex PCR. The sample carries 100,000 to 150,000 clones, almost 85% recorded once. Sequences were obtained from peripheral blood. The receptor source for this set is a man aged 55 to 70 with acute or convalescent COVID-19.

The V gene is TRBV15, the J gene TRBJ2-3, with TRBD1 matching over 7 bases. Losses at the gene ends were 0 bases for V and 4 bases for J; bases not matched to a gene: 10. Germline V gene data show CDR1 as LNHNV and CDR2 as YYDKDF (reference sequence). This CDR3 contains 17 residues. The CDR3 sequence is CATSRDGAGGSSDTQYF. The CDR3 nucleotides are TGTGCCACCAGCAGAGATGGGGCAGGGGGAAGTTCAGATACGCAGTATTTT.

V usage is TRBV10-3 and J usage is TRBJ1-5, with D hard to call. CDR1 is ENHRY, CDR2 SYGVKD, per germline. V lost 0 bases to trimming and J lost 6 bases, with 12 bases between them. The CDR3 is made up of 15 amino acids. The CDR3 DNA sequence: TGTGCCATCAGTGAGTCGGCCTGGGGAGGTCAGCCCCAGCATTTT. Translation: CAISESAWGGQPQHF.

The genes are TRBV7-3 and TRBJ2-3; a possible D gene is TRBD2 (5 bases). The CDR3 sequence is 16 residues long. Germline values: CDR1 SGHTA, CDR2 FQGTGA. Trimming removed 6 bases at V and 2 bases at J, with 18 bases between. CDR3 amino acids: CASRKARLAVTDTQYF. DNA of the CDR3: TGTGCCAGCAGGAAAGCCCGGCTAGCCGTCACAGATACGCAGTATTTT.

This clone was observed once. This chain joins TRBV10-3 and TRBJ1-1; 7 bases are shared with TRBD1. The V segment lost 2 bases and the J segment 10 bases; nucleotides outside the gene matches: 10. CDR1 and CDR2 from the germline V gene are ENHRY and SYGVKD. This CDR3 is built from 14 residues. DNA for the CDR3: TGTGCCATCAGTGAGAGCGGGCAGGGGGTGGGAGCTTTCTTT. Encoded protein: CAISESGQGVGAFF.

V is TRBV9 and J is TRBJ2-7; D might be TRBD1 (6 bases). V was trimmed by 3 bases and J by 4 bases, leaving 14 bases between them. Germline CDR1 is SGDLS and CDR2 is YYNGEE. The CDR3 extends over 14 amino acids. This CDR3 is CASSAHRAPYEQYF. The CDR3 DNA reads TGTGCCAGCAGCGCCCACAGGGCCCCATACGAGCAGTACTTC.

The chain is built from TRBV3-1 (or the pseudogene TRBV3-2) and TRBJ2-7, with 9 bases that match TRBD2. This CDR3 has 16 amino acids. Germline CDR1 is LGHDT and CDR2 is YNNKEL (reference sequence). With 3 bases clipped from V and 0 bases from J, the junction kept 6 bases outside the gene matches. CDR3 protein: CASSHHSGGNSYEQYF. The CDR3 nucleotides read TGTGCCAGCAGCCACCATAGCGGGGGAAACTCCTACGAGCAGTACTTC.

The CDR3 DNA reads as TGTGCCACCAGTGATCCCGGGTCAAGAGCCTACGAGCAGTACTTC. Translated: CATSDPGSRAYEQYF. The genes are TRBV24-1 and TRBJ2-7; D remains unclear. Trimming took off 3 bases at V and 2 bases at J, with 13 bases between the two ends. There are 15 residues in the CDR3. CDR1 is KGHDR and CDR2 is SFDVKD in the germline V gene.

V usage is TRBV29-1 and J usage is TRBJ1-3; a weak D match, TRBD1 (5 bases). Between the trimmed V and J ends, which lost 2 bases and 0 bases, there was a span of 14 bases. Per the germline V gene, CDR1 is SQVTM and CDR2 is ANQGSEA. The CDR3 is 16 amino acids. CDR3 coding DNA: TGCAGCGTTGAATCCAGGGCCCCATCCTCTGGAAACACCATATATTTT. Protein: CSVESRAPSSGNTIYF. Based on the CDR3 plus reference TRBV29-1 and TRBJ1-3, the full variable domain is SAVISQKPSRDICQRGTSLTIQCQVDSQVTMMFWYRQQPGQSLTLIATANQGSEATYESGFVIDKFPISRPNLTFSTLTVSNMSPEDSSIYLCSVESRAPSSGNTIYFGEGSWLTVV.

This clone came up once. The gene calls are TRBV19 and TRBJ2-1; TRBD2 agrees at 12 bases. The ends lost 7 bases at V and 10 bases at J; junction bases unmatched: 14. Germline lookup yields CDR1 LNHDA and CDR2 SQIVND (reference sequence). The CDR3 extends over 16 amino acids. The chain's CDR3 is CASKTLAGGPDKEQFF. In DNA form, the CDR3 reads TGTGCCAGTAAAACCCTAGCGGGGGGGCCGGATAAGGAGCAGTTCTTC.